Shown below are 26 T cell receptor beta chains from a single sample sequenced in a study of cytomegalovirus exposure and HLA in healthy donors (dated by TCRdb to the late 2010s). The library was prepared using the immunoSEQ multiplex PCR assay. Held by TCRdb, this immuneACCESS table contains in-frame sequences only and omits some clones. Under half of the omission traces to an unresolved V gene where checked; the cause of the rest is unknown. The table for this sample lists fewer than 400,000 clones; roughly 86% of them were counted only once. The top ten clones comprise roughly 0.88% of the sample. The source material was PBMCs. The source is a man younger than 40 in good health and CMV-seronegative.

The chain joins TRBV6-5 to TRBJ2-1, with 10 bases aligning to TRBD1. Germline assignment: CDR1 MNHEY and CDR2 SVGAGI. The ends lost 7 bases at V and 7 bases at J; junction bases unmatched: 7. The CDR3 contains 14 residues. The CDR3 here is CASMRGQGRNEQFF. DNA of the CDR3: TGTGCCAGCATGCGGGGACAGGGGCGGAATGAGCAGTTCTTC.

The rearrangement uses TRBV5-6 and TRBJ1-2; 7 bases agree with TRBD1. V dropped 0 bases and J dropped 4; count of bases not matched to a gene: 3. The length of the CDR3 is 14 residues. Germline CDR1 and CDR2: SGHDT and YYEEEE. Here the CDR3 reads CASSLDQGVYGYTF. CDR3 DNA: TGTGCCAGCAGCTTGGACCAGGGGGTCTATGGCTACACCTTC.

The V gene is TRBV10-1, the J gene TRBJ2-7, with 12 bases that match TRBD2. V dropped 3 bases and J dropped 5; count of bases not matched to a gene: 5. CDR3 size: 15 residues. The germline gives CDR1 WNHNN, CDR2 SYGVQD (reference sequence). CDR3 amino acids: CASSDPSGGVHEQYF. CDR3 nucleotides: TGCGCCAGCAGTGACCCTAGCGGGGGGGTACACGAGCAGTACTTC.

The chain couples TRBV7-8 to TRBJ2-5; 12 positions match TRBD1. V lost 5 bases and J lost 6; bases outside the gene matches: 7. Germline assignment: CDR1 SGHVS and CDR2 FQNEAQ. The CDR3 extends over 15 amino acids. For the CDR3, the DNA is TGTGCCAGCAGCCCTGGGACAGGGGGCGCGAAGACCCAGTACTTC. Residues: CASSPGTGGAKTQYF. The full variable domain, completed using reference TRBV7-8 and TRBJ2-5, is GAGVSQSPRYKVAKRGQDVALRCDPISGHVSLFWYQQALGQGPEFLTYFQNEAQLDKSGLPSDRFFAERPEGSVSTLKIQRTQQEDSAVYLCASSPGTGGAKTQYFGPGTRLLVL.

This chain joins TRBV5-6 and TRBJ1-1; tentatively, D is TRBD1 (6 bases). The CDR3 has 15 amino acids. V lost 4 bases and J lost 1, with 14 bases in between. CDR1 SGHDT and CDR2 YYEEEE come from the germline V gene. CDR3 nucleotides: TGTGCCAGCAGCCCCATCATGACAGGGAACACTGAAGCTTTCTTT. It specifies CASSPIMTGNTEAFF.

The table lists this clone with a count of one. Written as DNA, the CDR3 is TGCGCCAGCAGCCAAGAAGAGGGGGTAGAGACCCAGTACTTC. The encoded protein is CASSQEEGVETQYF. The V and J genes are TRBV4-1 and TRBJ2-5; perhaps TRBD1 as D (6 bases). CDR3 size: 14 residues. The V gene lost 0 bases and the J gene lost 4 bases, with 9 bases spanning the gap. CDR1 is MGHRA, CDR2 YSYEKL, per germline.

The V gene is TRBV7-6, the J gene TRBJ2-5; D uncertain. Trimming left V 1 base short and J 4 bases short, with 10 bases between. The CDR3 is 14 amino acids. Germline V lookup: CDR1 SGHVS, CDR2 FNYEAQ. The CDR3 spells CASSLGGHRETQYF. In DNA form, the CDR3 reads TGTGCCAGCAGCTTAGGTGGGCATAGAGAGACCCAGTACTTC. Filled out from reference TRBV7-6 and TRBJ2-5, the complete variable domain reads GAGVSQSPRYKVTKRGQDVALRCDPISGHVSLYWYRQALGQGPEFLTYFNYEAQQDKSGLPNDRFSAERPEGSISTLTIQRTEQRDSAMYRCASSLGGHRETQYFGPGTRLLVL.

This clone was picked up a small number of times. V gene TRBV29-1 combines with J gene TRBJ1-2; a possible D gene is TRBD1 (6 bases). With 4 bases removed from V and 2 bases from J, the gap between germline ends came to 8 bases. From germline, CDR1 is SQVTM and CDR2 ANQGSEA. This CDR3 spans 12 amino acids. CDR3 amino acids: CSVGDRNYGYTF. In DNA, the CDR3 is TGCAGCGTTGGTGACAGGAACTATGGCTACACCTTC.

CDR3 sequence reads: CASSQRTGSSYEQYF. The CDR3 nucleotides are TGTGCCAGCAGCCAAAGGACAGGGAGCTCCTACGAGCAGTACTTC. The chain carries TRBV7-9 and TRBJ2-7; 8 nucleotides match TRBD1. Unmatched junction bases numbered 6, after V lost 5 bases and J lost 0 bases. The CDR3 covers 15 residues. Germline V CDR1 and CDR2: SEHNR, FQNEAQ (reference sequence).

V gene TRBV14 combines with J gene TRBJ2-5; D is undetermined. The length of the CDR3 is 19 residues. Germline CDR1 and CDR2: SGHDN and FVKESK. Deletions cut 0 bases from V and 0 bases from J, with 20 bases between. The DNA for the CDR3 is TGTGCCAGCAGCCAAGAAAGAAGGAGTACATACGAGTACCAAGAGACCCAGTACTTC. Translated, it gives CASSQERRSTYEYQETQYF.

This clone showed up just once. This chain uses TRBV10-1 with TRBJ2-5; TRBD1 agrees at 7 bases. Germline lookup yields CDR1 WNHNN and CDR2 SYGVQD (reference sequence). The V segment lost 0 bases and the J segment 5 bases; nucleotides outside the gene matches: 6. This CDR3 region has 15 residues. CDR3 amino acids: CASSESTGAAETQYF. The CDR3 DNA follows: TGCGCCAGCAGTGAGTCTACAGGGGCCGCGGAGACCCAGTACTTC.

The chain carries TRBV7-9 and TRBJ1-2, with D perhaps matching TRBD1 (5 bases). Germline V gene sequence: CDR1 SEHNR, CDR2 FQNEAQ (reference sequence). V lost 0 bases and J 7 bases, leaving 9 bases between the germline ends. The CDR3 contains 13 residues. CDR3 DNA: TGTGCCAGCAGCTTAGCTGGGACTGGTGGCTACACCTTC. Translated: CASSLAGTGGYTF.

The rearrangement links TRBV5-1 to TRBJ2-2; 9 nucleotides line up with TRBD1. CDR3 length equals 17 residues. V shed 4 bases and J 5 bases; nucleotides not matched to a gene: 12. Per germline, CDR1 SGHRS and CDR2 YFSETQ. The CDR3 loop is CASSAPSGQGRTGELFF. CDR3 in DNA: TGCGCCAGCAGCGCCCCGTCGGGACAGGGTCGGACCGGGGAGCTGTTTTTT.

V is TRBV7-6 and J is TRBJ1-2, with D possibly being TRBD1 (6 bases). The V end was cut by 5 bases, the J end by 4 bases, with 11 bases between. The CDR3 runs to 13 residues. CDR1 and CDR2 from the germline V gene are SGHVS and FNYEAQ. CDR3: CASSPTGPYGYTF. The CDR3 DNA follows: TGTGCCAGCAGCCCGACAGGACCCTATGGCTACACCTTC.

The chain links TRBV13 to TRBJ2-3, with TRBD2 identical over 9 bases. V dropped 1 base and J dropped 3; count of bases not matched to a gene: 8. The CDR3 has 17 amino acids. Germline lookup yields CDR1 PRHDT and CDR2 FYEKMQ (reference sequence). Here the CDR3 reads CASSLELAGGRTDTQYF. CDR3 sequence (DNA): TGTGCCAGCAGCTTAGAGTTGGCGGGGGGGCGAACAGATACGCAGTATTTT.

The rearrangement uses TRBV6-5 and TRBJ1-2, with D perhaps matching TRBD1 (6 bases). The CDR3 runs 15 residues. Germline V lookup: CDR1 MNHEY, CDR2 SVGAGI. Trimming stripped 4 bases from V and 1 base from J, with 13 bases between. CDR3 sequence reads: CASSSPDSRNYGYTF. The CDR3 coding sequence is TGTGCCAGCAGTTCCCCGGACAGCCGTAACTATGGCTACACCTTC.

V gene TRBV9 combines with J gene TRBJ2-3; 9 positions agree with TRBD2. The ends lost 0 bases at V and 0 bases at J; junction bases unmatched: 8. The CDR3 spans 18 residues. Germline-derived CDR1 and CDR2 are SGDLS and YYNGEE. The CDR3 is CASSVAPSGVTSTDTQYF. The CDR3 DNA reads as TGTGCCAGCAGCGTAGCTCCTAGCGGGGTTACTAGCACAGATACGCAGTATTTT. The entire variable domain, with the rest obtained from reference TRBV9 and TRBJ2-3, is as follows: DSGVTQTPKHLITATGQRVTLRCSPRSGDLSVYWYQQSLDQGLQFLIQYYNGEERAKGNILERFSAQQFPDLHSELNLSSLELGDSALYFCASSVAPSGVTSTDTQYFGPGTRLTVL.

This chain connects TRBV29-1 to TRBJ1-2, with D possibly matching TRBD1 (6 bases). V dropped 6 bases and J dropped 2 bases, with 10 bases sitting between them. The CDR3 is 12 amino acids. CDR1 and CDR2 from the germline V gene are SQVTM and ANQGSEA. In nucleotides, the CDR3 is TGCAGCGTAAACCAGGGGAACTATGGCTACACCTTC. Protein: CSVNQGNYGYTF.

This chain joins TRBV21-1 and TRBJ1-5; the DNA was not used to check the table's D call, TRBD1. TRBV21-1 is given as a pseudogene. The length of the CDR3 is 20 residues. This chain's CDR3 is CASNSKEGQGARCRGGPQHF. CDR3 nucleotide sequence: TGTGCCAGCAACTCAAAAGAGGGACAGGGGGCTCGATGCCGAGGTGGGCCCCAGCATTTT.

CDR3 residues: CASSGTDSYNEQFF. As DNA, the CDR3 is TGTGCCAGCAGTGGGACAGACAGTTACAATGAGCAGTTCTTC. J is TRBJ2-1 and V is TRBV7-9; TRBD1 agrees at 7 bases. Germline lookup yields CDR1 SEHNR and CDR2 FQNEAQ (reference sequence). The CDR3 has 14 residues. The V gene end was trimmed by 6 bases and the J gene end by 4 bases; junction bases not matched to a gene: 6.

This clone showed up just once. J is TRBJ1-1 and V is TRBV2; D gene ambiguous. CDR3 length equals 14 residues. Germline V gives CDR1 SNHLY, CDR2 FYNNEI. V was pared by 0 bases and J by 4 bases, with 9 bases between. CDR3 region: CASSEALRGTEAFF. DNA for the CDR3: TGTGCCAGCAGTGAAGCGCTTCGGGGCACTGAAGCTTTCTTT.

CDR3 coding DNA: TGTGCCAGCAGTGTGGTCTATAGCAATCAGCCCCAGCATTTT. This translates into CASSVVYSNQPQHF. The chain carries TRBV6-1 and TRBJ1-5; D unclear. Trimming stripped 4 bases from V and 0 bases from J, with 7 bases between. Per germline, CDR1 MNHNS and CDR2 SASEGT. This CDR3 is 14 amino acids long.

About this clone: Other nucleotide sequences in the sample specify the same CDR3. The CDR3 region is CASSDRQGNTEAFF. CDR3 in DNA: TGTGCCAGCAGCGATCGACAGGGAAACACTGAAGCTTTCTTT. The chain carries TRBV9 and TRBJ1-1, with 7 nucleotides matching TRBD1. V was pared by 3 bases and J by 2 bases, with 4 bases of the junction left unmatched. Germline loops: CDR1 SGDLS, CDR2 YYNGEE. The CDR3 has 14 amino acids. Full variable domain (remainder filled in from reference TRBV9 and TRBJ1-1): DSGVTQTPKHLITATGQRVTLRCSPRSGDLSVYWYQQSLDQGLQFLIQYYNGEERAKGNILERFSAQQFPDLHSELNLSSLELGDSALYFCASSDRQGNTEAFFGQGTRLTVV.

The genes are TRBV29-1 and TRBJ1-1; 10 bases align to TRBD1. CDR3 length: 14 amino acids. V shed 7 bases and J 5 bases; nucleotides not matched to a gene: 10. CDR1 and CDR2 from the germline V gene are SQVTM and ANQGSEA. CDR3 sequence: CSGDETGGRTEAFF. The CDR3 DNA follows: TGCAGCGGGGACGAGACAGGGGGCAGGACTGAAGCTTTCTTT. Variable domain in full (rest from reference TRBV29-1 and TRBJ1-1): SAVISQKPSRDICQRGTSLTIQCQVDSQVTMMFWYRQQPGQSLTLIATANQGSEATYESGFVIDKFPISRPNLTFSTLTVSNMSPEDSSIYLCSGDETGGRTEAFFGQGTRLTVV.

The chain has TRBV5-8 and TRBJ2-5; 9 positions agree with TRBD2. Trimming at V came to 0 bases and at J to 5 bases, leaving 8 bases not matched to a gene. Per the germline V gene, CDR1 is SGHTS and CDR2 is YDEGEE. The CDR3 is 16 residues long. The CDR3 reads CASSLGQRGVVETQYF. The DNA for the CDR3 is TGTGCCAGCAGCTTGGGACAGCGGGGGGTTGTCGAGACCCAGTACTTC.

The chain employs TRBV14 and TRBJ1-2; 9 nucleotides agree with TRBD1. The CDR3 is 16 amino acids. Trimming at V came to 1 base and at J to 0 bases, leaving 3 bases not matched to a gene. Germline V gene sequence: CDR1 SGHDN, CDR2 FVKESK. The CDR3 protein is CASSQAGQGTNYGYTF. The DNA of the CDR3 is TGTGCCAGCAGCCAAGCTGGACAGGGGACTAACTATGGCTACACCTTC.